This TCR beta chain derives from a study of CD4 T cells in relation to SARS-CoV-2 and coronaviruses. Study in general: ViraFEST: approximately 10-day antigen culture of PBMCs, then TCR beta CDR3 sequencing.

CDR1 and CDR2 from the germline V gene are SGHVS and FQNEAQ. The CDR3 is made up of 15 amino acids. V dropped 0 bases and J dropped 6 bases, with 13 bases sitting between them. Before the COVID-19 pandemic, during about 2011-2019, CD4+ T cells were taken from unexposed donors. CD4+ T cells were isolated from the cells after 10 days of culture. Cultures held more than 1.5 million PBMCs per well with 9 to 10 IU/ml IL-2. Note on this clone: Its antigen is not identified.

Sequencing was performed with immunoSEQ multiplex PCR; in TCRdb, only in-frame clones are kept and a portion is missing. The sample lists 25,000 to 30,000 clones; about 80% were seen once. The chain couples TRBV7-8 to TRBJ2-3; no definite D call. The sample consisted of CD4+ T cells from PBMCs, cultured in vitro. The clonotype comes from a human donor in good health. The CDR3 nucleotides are TGTGCCAGCAGCTTAGCTAGCCCCCCAGAGGATACGCAGTATTTT. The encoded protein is CASSLASPPEDTQYF.